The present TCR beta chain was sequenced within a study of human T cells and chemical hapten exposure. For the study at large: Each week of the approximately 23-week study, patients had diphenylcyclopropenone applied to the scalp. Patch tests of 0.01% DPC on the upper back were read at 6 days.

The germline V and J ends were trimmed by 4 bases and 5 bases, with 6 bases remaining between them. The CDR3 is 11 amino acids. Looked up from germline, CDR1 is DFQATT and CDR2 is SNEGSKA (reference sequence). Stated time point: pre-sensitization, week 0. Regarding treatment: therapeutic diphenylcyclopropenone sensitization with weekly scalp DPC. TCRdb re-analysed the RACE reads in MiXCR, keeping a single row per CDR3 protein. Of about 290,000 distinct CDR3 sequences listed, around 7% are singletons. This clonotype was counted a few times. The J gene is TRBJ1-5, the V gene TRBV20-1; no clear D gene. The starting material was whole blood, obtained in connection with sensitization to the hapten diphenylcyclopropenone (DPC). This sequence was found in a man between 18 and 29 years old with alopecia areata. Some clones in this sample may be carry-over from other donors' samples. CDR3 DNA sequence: TGCAGTGCTACGGAAGATCAGCCCCAGCATTTT. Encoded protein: CSATEDQPQHF.